This T cell receptor beta chain was found in a study of T-cell reconstitution after alpha-beta-depleted transplantation in children. Study-wide results and limits: Surviving thymic progenitors and recipient T cells were the source of high TCRbeta diversity at day 60 in some patients. Several hundred graft clones that had expanded were reportedly the source of alpha-beta T cells about two months after transplant. T-cell numbers and diversity, one year after transplant, stemmed largely from T cells that were newly produced.

As concerns this clonotype: Antigen unknown.

This sample's TCRbeta library carried unique molecular identifier barcodes. TCRdb ran MiXCR on the PCR reads and lists one entry per CDR3 protein. The table lists almost 600,000 distinct CDR3 sequences, about a quarter of them singletons. The CDR3 spans 16 residues. With V trimmed by 3 bases and J by 2 bases, 8 bases remained unmatched. Germline CDR1 SEHNR, CDR2 FQNEAQ (reference sequence). This specimen was PBMCs, taken before TCRalphabeta/CD19-depleted stem cell transplant. The V gene is TRBV7-9, the J gene TRBJ2-7; 9 nucleotides line up with TRBD2. The clonotype was recovered from a boy under two years old with Wiskott-Aldrich syndrome, due to receive a stem cell transplant. Written as DNA, the CDR3 is TGTGCCAGCAGCTTTATCTCTAGCGGGAAAACCTACGAGCAGTACTTC. This sequence encodes CASSFISSGKTYEQYF.